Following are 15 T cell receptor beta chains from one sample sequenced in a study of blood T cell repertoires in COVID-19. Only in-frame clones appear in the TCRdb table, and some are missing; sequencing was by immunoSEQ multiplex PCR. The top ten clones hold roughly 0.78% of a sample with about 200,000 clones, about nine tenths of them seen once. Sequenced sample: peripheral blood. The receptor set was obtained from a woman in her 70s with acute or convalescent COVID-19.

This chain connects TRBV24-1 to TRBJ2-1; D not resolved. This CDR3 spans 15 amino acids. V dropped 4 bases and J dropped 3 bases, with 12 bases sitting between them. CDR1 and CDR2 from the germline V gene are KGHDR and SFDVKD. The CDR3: CATSDPRAHYNEQFF. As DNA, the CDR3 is TGTGCCACCAGTGACCCTCGAGCCCACTACAATGAGCAGTTCTTC.

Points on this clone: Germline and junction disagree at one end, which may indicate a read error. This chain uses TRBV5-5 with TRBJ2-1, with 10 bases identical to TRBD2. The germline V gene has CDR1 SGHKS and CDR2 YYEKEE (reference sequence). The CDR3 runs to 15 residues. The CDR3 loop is CASRGLRTSGTGQFF. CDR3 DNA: TGTGCGAGCAGAGGATTGCGGACTAGCGGTACGGGACAGTTCTTC.

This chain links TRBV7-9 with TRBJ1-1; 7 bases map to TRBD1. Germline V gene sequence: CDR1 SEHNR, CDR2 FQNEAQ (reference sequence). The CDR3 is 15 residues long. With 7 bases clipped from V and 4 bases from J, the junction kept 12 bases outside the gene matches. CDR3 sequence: CASTKAGAGGTEAFF. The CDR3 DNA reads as TGTGCCAGCACCAAAGCTGGGGCAGGGGGCACTGAAGCTTTCTTT.

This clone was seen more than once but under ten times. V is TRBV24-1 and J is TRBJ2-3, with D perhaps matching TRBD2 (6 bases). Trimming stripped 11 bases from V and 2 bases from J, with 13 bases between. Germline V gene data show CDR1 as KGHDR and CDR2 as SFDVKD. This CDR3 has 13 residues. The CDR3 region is CAIADAITDTQYF. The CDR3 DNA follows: TGTGCCATAGCGGACGCAATCACAGATACGCAGTATTTT.

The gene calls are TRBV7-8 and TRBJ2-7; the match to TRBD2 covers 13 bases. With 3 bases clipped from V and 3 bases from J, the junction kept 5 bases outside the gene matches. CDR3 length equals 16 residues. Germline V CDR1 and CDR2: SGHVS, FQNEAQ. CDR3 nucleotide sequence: TGTGCCAGCAGCTTCCGACTAGCGGGAGGTCTCTACGAGCAGTACTTC. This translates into CASSFRLAGGLYEQYF.

As DNA, the CDR3 is TGCGCCAGCAGTCCTCTCGGACAGGGTCAAAACACTGAAGCTTTCTTT. This encodes CASSPLGQGQNTEAFF. The rearrangement joins TRBV10-2 to TRBJ1-1; TRBD1 matches 8 bases. The germline V gene has CDR1 WSHSY and CDR2 SAAADI. The CDR3 is 16 residues long. V lost 5 bases, J lost 2 bases, and 10 bases stayed unmatched.

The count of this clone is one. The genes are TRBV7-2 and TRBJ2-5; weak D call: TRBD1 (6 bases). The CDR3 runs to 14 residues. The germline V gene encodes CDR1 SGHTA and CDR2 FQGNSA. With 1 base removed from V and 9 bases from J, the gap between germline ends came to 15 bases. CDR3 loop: CASSLVHRDQAQYF. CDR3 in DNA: TGTGCCAGCAGCTTAGTTCACAGGGATCAGGCCCAGTACTTC. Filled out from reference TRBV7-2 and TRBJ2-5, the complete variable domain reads GAGVSQSPSNKVTEKGKDVELRCDPISGHTALYWYRQSLGQGLEFLIYFQGNSAPDKSGLPSDRFSAERTGGSVSTLTIQRTQQEDSAVYLCASSLVHRDQAQYFGPGTRLLVL.

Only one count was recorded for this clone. CDR3 residues: CASRRQGNTEAFF. CDR3 in DNA: TGTGCCAGCAGGAGACAGGGGAACACTGAAGCTTTCTTT. V usage is TRBV28 and J usage is TRBJ1-1; 7 bases align to TRBD1. The V segment lost 6 bases and the J segment 1 base; nucleotides outside the gene matches: 2. CDR1 MDHEN and CDR2 SYDVKM come from the germline V gene. This CDR3 comprises 13 residues.

The CDR3 loop reads CASSLEQGYGYTF. The DNA for the CDR3 is TGCGCCAGCAGCTTGGAACAGGGGTATGGCTACACCTTC. The chain carries TRBV5-1 and TRBJ1-2; 7 positions match TRBD1. The CDR3 spans 13 residues. Looked up from germline, CDR1 is SGHRS and CDR2 is YFSETQ. The ends lost 0 bases at V and 5 bases at J; junction bases unmatched: 1.

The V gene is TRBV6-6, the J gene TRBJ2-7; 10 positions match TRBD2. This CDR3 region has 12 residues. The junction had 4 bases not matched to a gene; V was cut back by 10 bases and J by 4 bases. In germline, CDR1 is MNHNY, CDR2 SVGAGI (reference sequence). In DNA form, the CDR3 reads TGTGCCACCAATAGCGGGAGGTACGAGCAGTACTTC. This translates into CATNSGRYEQYF.

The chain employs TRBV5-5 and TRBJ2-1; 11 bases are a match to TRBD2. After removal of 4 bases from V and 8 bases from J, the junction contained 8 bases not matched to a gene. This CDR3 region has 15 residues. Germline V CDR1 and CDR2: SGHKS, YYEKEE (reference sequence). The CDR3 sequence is CASSRGPLAGDEQFF. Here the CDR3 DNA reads TGTGCCAGCAGCCGGGGACCACTAGCGGGAGATGAGCAGTTCTTC. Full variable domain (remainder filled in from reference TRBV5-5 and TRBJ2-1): DAGVTQSPTHLIKTRGQQVTLRCSPISGHKSVSWYQQVLGQGPQFIFQYYEKEERGRGNFPDRFSARQFPNYSSELNVNALLLGDSALYLCASSRGPLAGDEQFFGPGTRLTVL.

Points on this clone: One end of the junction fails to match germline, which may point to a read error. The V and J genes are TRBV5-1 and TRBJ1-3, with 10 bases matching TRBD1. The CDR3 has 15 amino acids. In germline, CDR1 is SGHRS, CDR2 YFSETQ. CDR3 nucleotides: TGCGCCAGCAGGGCCGGGACAGGGGATGGAAACACCACATATTTT. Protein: CASRAGTGDGNTTYF.

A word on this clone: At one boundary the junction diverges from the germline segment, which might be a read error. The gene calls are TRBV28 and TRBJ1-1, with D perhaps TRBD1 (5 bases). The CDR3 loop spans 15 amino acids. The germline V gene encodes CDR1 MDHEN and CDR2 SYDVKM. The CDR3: CASSLQSTRDRVRAF. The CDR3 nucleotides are TGTGCCAGCAGTTTACAGTCTACCCGAGACAGAGTAAGGGCCTTT.

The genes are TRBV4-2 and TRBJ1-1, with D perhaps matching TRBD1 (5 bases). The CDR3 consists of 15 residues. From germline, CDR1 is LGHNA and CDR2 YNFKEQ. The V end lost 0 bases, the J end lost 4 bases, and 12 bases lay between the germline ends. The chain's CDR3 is CASSQDVGGGTEAFF. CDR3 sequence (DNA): TGTGCCAGCAGCCAAGATGTCGGGGGAGGCACTGAAGCTTTCTTT.

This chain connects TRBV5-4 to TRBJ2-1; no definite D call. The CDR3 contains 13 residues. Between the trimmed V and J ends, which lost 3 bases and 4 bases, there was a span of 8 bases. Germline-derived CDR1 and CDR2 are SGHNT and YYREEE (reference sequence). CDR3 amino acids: CASSSTLYNEQFF. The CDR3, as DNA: TGTGCCAGCAGCTCGACACTTTACAATGAGCAGTTCTTC.